This entry is about one T cell receptor beta chain. This record comes from a study of blood T cell repertoires in COVID-19. This CDR3 has 14 residues. Trimming took 10 bases from V and 3 from J; bases not matched to a gene: 12. Germline CDR1 MDHEN, CDR2 SYDVKM. Participants spanned ages about 18 to 95 years and resided in around 25 US areas. Participant reports of clinical history set cohort assignment. The data were produced by immunoSEQ multiplex PCR, yet TCRdb's version contains in-frame clones alone and is incomplete. The sample holds about 400,000 clones, 89% seen once. This chain uses TRBV28 with TRBJ2-7; 7 bases are shared with TRBD1. The sample consisted of PBMCs or T cells enriched from blood (not recorded which). The sequence derives from a young woman who had recovered from COVID-19. This CDR3 reads CAIKSPGGSYEQYF. CDR3 bases: TGTGCCATCAAGAGCCCAGGGGGTAGCTACGAGCAGTACTTC.